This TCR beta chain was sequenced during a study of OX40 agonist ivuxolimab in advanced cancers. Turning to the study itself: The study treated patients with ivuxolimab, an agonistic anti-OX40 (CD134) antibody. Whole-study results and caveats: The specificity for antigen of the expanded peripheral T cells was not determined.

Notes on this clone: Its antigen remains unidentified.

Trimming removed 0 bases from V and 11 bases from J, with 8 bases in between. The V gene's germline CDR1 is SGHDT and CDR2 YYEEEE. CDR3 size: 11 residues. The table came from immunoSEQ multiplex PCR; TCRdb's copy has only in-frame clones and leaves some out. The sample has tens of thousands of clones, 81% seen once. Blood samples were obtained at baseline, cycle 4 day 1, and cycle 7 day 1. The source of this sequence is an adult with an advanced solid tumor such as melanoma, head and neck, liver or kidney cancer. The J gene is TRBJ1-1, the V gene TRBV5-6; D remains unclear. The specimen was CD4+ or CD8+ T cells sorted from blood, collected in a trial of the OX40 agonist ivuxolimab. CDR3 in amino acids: CASSLGERAFF. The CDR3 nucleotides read TGTGCCAGCAGCTTGGGGGAGCGGGCTTTCTTT.